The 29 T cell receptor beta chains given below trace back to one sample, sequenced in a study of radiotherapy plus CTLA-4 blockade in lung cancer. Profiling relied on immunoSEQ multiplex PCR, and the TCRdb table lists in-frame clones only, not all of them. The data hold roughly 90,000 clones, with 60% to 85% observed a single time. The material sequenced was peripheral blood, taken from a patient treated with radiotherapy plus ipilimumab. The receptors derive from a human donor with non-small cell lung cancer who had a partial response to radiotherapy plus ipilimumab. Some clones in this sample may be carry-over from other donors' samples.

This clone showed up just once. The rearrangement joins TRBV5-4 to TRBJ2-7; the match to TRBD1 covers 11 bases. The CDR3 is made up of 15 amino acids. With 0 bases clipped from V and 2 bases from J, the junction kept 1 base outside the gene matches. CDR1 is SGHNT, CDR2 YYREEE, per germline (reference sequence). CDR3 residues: CASSLGGQGAYEQYF. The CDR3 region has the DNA TGTGCCAGCAGCTTGGGGGGACAGGGGGCCTACGAGCAGTACTTC.

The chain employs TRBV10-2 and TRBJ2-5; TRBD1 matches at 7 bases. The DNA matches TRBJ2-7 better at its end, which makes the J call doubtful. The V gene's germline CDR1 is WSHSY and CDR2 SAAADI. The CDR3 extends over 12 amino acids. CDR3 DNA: TGCGCCAGCAGTACGACAGGGTACGAGCAGTACTTC. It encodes CASSTTGYEQYF.

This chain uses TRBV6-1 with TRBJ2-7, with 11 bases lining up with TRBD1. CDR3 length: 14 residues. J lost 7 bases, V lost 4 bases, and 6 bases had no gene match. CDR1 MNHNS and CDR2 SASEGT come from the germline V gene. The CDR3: CASSGRTGGWEQYF. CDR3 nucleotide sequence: TGTGCCAGCAGTGGACGGACAGGGGGCTGGGAGCAGTACTTC.

This chain's CDR3 is CASSLLDTFYF. The CDR3 region has the DNA TGTGCCAGCAGCTTATTGGACACGTTTTACTTC. This sequence joins TRBV7-9 and TRBJ2-5; possible D gene TRBD1, 5 bases. The CDR3 is 11 amino acids. Trimming took off 2 bases at V and 14 bases at J, with 12 bases between the two ends. Germline CDR1 SEHNR, CDR2 FQNEAQ (reference sequence).

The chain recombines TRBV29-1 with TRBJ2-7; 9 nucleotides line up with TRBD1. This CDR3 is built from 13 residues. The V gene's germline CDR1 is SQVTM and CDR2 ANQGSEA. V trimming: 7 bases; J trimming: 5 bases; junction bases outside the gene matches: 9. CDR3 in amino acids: CSGAGTGLDEQYF. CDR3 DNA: TGCAGCGGGGCCGGGACAGGGTTGGACGAGCAGTACTTC.

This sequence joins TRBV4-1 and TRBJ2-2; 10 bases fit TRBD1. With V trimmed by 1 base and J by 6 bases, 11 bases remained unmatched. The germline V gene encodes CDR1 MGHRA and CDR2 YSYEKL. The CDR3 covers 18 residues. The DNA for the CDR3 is TGCGCCAGCAGCCAAGTCGGGGAACAGACAGGGGGCTCCGGGGAGCTGTTTTTT. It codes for CASSQVGEQTGGSGELFF.

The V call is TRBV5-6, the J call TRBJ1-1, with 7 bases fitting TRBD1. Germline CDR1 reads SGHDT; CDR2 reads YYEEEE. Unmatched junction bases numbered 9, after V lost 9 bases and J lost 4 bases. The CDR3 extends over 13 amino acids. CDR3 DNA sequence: TGTGCCACCAAGGACAGGTGGGTCACTGAAGCTTTCTTT. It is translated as CATKDRWVTEAFF.

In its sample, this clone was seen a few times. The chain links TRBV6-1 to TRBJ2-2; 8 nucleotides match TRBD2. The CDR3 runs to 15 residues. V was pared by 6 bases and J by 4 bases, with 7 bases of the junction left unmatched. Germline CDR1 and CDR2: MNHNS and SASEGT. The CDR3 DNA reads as TGTGCCAGCAGGGGCGGGGGGCTTGGCACCGGGGAGCTGTTTTTT. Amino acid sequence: CASRGGGLGTGELFF.

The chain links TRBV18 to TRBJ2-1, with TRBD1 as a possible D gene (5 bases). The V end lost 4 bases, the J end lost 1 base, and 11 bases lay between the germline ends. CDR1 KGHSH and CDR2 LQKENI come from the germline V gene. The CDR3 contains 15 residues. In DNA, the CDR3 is TGTGCCAGCTCACTGTACGCAGGGTCCTACAATGAGCAGTTCTTC. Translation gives CASSLYAGSYNEQFF.

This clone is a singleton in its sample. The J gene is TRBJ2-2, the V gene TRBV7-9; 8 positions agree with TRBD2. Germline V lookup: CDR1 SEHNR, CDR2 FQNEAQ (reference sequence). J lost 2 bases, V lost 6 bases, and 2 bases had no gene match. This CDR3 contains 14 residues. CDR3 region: CASSIAGNTGELFF. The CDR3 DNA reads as TGTGCCAGCAGTATAGCGGGAAACACCGGGGAGCTGTTTTTT.

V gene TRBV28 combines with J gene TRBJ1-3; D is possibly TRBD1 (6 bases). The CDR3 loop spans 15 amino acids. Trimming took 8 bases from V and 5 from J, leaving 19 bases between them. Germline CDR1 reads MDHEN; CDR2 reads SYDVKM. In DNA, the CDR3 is TGTGCCAGCTCCCTCCAAGGGGGAAGGCGAAACACCATATATTTT. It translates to CASSLQGGRRNTIYF.

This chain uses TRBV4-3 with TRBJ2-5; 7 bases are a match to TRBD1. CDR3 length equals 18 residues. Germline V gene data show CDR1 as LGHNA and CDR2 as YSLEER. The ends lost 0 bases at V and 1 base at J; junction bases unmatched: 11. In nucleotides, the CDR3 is TGCGCCAGCAGCCAAGATAGGGGGCTAGGGGGTCTCCAAGAGACCCAGTACTTC. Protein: CASSQDRGLGGLQETQYF.

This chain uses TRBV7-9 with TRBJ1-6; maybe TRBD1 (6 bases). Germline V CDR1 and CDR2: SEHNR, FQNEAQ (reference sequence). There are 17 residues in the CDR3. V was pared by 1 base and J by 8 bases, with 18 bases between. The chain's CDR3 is CASSLGGSGQADSPLHF. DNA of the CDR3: TGTGCCAGCAGCTTAGGGGGTTCGGGACAAGCGGATTCACCCCTCCACTTT.

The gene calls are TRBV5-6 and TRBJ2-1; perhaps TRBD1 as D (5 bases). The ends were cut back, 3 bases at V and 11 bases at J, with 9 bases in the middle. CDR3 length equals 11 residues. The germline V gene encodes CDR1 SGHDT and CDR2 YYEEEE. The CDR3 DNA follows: TGTGCCAGCAGCTACTCAGGGAAGCAGTTCTTC. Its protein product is CASSYSGKQFF.

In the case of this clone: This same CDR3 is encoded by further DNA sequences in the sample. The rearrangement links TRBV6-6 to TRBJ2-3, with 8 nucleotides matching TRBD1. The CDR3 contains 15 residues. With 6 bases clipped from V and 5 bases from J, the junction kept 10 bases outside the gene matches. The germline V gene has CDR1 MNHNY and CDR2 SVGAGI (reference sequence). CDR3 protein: CASSFPGQAKDTQYF. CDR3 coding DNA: TGTGCCAGCAGCTTCCCGGGACAGGCTAAAGATACGCAGTATTTT.

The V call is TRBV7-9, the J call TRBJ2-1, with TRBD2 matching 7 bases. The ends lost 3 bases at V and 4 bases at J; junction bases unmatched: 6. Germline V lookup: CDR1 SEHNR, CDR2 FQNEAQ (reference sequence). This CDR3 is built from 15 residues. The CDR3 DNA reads TGTGCCAGCAGCTTTAGGGCGGGGGAATACAATGAGCAGTTCTTC. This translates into CASSFRAGEYNEQFF.

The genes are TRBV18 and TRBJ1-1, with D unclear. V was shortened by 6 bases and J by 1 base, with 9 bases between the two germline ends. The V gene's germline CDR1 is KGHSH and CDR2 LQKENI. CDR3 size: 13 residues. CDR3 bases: TGTGCCAGCTCCCTGGGAGAGAACACTGAAGCTTTCTTT. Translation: CASSLGENTEAFF.

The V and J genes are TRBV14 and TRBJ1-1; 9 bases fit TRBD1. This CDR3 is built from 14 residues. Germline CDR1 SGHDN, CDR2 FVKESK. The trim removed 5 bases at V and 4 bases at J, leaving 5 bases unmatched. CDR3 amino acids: CASSRQQGATEAFF. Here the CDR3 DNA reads TGTGCCAGCAGCAGGCAACAGGGGGCCACTGAAGCTTTCTTT.

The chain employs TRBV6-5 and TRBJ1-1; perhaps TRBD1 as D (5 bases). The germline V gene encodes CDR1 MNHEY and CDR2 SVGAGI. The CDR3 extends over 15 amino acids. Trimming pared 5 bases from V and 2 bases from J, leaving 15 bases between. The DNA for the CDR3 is TGTGCCAGCAGTGCCAGGCGGGGGAGTAACACTGAAGCTTTCTTT. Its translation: CASSARRGSNTEAFF.

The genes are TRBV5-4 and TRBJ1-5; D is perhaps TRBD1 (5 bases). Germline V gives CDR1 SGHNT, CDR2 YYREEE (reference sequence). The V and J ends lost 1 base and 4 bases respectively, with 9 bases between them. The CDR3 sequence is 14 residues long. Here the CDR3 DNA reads TGTGCCAGCAGCTTGTGGGGCTTTAATCAGCCCCAGCATTTT. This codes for CASSLWGFNQPQHF.

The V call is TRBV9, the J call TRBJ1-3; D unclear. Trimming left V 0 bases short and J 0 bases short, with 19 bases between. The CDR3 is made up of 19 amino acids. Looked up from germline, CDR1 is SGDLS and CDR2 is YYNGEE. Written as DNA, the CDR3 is TGTGCCAGCAGCGTAGCTACGTTTGGAGGACTGAGCTCTGGAAACACCATATATTTT. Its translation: CASSVATFGGLSSGNTIYF.

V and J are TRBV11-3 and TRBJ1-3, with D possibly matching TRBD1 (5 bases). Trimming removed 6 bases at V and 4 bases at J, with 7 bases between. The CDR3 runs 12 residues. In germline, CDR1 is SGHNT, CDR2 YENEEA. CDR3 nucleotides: TGTGCCAGCAGAGGGGCCGGAAACACCATATATTTT. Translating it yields CASRGAGNTIYF.

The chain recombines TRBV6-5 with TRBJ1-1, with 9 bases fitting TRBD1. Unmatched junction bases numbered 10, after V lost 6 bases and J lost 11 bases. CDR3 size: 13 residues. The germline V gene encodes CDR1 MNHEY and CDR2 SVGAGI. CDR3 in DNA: TGTGCCAGCAGAACTGCGGACAGGGGATGGGCTTTCTTT. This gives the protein CASRTADRGWAFF.

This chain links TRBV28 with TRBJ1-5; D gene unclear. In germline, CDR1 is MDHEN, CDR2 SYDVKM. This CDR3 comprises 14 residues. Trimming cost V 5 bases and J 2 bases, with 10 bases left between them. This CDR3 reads CASSPSTGNQPQHF. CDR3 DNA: TGTGCCAGCAGTCCAAGTACAGGCAATCAGCCCCAGCATTTT.

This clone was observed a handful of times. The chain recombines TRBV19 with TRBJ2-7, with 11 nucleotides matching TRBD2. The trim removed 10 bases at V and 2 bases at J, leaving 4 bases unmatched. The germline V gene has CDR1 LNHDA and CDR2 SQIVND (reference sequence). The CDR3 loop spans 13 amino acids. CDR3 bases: TGTGCCACCGTAGCGGGAGGGACCTACGAGCAGTACTTC. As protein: CATVAGGTYEQYF.

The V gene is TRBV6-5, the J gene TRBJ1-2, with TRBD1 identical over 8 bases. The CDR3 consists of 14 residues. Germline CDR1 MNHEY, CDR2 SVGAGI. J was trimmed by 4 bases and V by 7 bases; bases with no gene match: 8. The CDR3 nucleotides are TGTGCCAGCACCCTGGACAGGGACTTCTATGGCTACACCTTC. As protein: CASTLDRDFYGYTF.

The CDR3 spells CSVEFGGWTSEPNEQYF. The CDR3 coding sequence is TGCAGCGTTGAATTTGGGGGCTGGACTAGCGAGCCTAACGAGCAGTACTTC. The rearrangement links TRBV29-1 to TRBJ2-7, with 9 bases that match TRBD2. Trimming cost V 2 bases and J 5 bases; bases outside gene matches: 16. CDR1 is SQVTM, CDR2 ANQGSEA, per germline. The CDR3 length is 17 residues.

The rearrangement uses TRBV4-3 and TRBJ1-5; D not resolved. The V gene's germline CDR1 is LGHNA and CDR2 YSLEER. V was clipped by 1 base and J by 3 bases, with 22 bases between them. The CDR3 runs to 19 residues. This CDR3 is CASSQVLGSELGHNQPQHF. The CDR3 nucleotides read TGCGCCAGCAGCCAAGTTCTCGGGTCGGAATTGGGTCACAATCAGCCCCAGCATTTT.

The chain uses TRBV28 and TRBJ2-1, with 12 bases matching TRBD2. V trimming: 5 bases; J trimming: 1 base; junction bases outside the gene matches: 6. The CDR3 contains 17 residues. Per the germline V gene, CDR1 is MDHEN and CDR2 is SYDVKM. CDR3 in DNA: TGTGCCAGCAGTCCATCTAGCGGGGGGGGGTCCTACAATGAGCAGTTCTTC. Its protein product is CASSPSSGGGSYNEQFF.